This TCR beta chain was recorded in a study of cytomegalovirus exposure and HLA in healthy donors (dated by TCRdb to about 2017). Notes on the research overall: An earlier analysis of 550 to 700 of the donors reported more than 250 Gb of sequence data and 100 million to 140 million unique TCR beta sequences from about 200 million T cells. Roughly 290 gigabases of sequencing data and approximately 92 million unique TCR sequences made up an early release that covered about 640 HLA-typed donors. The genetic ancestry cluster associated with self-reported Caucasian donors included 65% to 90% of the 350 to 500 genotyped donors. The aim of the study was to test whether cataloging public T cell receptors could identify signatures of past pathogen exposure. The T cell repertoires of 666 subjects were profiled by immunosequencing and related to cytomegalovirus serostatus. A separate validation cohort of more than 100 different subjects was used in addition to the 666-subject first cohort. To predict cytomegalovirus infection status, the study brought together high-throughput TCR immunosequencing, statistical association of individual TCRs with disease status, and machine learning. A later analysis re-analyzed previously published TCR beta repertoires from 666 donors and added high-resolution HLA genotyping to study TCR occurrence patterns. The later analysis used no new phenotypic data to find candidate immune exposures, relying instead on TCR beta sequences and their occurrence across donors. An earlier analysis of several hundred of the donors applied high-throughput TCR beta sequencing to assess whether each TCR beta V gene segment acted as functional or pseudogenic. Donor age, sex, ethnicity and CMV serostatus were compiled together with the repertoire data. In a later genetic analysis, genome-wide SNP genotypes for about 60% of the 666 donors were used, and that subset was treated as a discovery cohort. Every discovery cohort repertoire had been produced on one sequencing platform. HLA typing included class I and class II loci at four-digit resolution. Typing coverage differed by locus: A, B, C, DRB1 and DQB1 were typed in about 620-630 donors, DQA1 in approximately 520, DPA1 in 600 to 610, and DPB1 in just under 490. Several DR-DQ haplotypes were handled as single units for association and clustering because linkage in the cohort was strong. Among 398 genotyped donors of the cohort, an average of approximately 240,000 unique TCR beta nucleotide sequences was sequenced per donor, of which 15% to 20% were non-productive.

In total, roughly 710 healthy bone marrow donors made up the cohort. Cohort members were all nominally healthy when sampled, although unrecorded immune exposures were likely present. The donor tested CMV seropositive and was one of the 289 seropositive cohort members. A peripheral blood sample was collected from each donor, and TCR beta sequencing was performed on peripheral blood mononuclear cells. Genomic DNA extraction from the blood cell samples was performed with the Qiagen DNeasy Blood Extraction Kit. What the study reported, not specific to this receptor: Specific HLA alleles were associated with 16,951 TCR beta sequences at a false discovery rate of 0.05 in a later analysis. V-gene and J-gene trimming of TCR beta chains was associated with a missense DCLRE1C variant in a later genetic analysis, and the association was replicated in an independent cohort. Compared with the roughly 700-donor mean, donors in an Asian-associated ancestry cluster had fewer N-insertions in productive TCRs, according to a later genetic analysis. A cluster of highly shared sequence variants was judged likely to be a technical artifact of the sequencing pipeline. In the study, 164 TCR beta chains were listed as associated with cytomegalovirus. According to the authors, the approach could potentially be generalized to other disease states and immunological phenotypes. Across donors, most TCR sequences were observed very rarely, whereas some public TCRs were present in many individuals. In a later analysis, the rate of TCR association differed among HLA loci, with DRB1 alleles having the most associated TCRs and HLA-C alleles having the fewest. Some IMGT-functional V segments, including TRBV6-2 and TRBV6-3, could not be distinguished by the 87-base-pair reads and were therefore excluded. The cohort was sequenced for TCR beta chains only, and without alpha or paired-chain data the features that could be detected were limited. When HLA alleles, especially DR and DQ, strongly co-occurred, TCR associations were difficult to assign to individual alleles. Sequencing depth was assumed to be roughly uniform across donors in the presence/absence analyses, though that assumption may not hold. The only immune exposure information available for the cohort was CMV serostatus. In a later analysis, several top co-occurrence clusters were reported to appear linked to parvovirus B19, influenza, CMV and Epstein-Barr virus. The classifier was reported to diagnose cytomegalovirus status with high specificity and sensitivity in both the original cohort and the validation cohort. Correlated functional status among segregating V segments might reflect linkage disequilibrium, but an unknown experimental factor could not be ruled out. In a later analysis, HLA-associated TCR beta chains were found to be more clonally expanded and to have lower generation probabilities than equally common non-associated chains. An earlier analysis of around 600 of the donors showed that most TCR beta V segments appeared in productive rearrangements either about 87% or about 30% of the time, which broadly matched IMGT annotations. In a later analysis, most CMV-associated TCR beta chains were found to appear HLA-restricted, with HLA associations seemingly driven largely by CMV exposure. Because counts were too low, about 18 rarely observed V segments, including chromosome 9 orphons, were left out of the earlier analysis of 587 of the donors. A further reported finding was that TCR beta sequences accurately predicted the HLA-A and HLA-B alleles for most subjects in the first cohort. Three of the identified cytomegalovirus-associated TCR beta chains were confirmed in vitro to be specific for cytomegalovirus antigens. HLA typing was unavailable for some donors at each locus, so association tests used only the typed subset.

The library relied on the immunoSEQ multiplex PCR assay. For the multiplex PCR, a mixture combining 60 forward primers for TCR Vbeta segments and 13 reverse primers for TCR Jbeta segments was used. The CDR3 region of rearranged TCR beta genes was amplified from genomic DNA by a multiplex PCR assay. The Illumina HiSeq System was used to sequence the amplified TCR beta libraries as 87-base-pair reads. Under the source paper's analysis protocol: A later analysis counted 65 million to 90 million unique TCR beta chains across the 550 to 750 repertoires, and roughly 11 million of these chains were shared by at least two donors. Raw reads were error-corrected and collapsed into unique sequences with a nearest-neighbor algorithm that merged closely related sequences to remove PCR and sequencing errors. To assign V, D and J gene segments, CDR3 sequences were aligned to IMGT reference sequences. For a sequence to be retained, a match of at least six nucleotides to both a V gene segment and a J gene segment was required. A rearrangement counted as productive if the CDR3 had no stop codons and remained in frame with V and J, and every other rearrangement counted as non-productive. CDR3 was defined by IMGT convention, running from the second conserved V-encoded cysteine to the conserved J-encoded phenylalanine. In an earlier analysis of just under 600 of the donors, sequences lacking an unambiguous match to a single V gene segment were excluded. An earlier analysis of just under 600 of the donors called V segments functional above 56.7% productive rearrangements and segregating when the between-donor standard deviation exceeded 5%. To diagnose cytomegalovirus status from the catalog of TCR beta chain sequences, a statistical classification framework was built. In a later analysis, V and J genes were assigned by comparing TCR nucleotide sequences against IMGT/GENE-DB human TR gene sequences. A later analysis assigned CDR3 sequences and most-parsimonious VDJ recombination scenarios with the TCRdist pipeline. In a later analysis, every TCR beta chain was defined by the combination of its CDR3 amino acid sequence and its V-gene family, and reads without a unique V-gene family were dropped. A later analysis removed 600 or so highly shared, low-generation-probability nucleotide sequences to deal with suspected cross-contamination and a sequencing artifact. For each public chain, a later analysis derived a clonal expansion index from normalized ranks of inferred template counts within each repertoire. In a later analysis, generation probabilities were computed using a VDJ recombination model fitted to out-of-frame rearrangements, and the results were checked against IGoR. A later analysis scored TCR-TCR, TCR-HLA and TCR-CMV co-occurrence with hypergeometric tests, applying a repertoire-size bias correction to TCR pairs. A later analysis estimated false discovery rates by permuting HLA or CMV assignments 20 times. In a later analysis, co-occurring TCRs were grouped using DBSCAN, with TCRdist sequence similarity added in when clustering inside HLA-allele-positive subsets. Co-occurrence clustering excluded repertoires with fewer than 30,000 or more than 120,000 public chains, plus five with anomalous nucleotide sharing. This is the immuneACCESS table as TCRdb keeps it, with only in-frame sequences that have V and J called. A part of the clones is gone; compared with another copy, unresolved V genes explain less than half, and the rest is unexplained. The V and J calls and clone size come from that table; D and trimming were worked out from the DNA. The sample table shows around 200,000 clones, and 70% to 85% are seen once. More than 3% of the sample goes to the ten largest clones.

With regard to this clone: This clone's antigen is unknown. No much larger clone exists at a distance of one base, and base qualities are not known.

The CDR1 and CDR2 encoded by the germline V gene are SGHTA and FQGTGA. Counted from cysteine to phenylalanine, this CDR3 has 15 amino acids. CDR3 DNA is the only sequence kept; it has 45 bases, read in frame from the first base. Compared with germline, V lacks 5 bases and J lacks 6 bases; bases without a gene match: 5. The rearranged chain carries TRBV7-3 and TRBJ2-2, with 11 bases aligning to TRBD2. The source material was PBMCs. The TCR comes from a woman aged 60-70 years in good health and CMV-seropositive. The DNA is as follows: TGTGCCAGCAGCCAAAGACTAGCGGGACCCGGGGAGCTGTTTTTT. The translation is CASSQRLAGPGELFF. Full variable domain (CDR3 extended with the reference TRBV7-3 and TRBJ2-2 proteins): GAGVSQTPSNKVTEKGKYVELRCDPISGHTALYWYRQSLGQGPEFLIYFQGTGAADDSGLPNDRFFAVRPEGSVSTLKIQRTERGDSAVYLCASSQRLAGPGELFFGEGSRLTVL.